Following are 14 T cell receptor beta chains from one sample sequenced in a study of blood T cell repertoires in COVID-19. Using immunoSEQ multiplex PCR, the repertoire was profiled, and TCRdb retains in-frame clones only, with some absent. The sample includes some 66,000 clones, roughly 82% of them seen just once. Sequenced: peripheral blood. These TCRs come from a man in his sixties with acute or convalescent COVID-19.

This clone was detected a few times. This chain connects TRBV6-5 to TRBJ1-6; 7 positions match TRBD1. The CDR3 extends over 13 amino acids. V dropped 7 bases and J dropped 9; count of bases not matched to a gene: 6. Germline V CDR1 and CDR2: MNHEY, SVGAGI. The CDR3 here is CASKGAHISPLHF. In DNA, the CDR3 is TGTGCCAGCAAGGGGGCGCATATTTCACCCCTCCACTTT.

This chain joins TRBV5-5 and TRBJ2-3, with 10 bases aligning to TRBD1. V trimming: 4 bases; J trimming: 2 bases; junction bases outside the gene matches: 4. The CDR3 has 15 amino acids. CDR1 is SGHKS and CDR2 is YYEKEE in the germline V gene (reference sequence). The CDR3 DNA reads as TGTGCCAGCAGCCGGACAGGGGGTCTCACAGATACGCAGTATTTT. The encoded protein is CASSRTGGLTDTQYF.

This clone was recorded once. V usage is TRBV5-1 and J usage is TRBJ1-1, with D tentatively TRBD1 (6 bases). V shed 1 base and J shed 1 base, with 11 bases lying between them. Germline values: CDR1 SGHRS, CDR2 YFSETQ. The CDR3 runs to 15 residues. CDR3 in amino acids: CASSLIAGANTEAFF. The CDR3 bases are TGCGCCAGCAGCTTGATTGCGGGGGCGAACACTGAAGCTTTCTTT.

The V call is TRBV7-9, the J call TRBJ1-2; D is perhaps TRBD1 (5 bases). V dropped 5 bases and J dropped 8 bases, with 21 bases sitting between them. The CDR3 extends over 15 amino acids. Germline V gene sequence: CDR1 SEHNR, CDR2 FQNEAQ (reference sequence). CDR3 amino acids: CASSTSGLPGRGYTF. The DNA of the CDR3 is TGTGCCAGCAGCACCTCGGGACTCCCTGGGAGGGGCTACACCTTC.

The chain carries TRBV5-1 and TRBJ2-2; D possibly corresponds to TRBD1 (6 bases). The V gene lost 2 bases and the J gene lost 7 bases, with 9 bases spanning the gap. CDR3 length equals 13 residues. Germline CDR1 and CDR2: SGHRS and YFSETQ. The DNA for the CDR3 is TGCGCCAGCAGCTTACAGGGCGGCGGGGAGCTGTTTTTT. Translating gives CASSLQGGGELFF.

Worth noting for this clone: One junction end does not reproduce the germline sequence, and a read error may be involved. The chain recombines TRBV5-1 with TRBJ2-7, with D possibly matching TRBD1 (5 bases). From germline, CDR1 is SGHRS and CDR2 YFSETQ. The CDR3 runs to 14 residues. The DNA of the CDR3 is TGCGCCAGCAGCTTGGGTTCGACAGCCTACGAGCAGTGCTTC. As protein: CASSLGSTAYEQCF.

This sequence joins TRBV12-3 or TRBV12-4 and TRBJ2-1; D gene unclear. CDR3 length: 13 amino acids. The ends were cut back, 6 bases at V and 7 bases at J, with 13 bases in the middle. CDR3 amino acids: CASSRTHGNEQFF. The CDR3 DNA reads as TGTGCCAGCAGCCGAACGCACGGTAATGAGCAGTTCTTC.

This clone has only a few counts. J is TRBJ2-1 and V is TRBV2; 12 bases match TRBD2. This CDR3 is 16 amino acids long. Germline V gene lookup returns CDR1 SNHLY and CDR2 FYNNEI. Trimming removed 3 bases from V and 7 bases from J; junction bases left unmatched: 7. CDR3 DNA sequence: TGTGCCAGCAGTGACCTAGCGGGGGGGCCGCGTAATGAGCAGTTCTTC. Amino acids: CASSDLAGGPRNEQFF.

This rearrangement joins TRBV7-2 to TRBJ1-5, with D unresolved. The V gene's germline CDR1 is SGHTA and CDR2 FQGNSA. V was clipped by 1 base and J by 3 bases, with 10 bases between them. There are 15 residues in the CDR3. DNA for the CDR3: TGTGCCAGCAGCTTAGTGGGGAGTAACAATCAGCCCCAGCATTTT. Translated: CASSLVGSNNQPQHF.

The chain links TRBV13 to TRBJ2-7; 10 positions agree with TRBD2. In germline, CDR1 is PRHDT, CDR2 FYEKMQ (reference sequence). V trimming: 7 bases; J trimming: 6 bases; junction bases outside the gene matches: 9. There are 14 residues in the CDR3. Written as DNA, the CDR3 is TGTGCCAGCAACTCCTTTAGCGGGGGGCGCGAGCAGTACTTC. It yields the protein CASNSFSGGREQYF.

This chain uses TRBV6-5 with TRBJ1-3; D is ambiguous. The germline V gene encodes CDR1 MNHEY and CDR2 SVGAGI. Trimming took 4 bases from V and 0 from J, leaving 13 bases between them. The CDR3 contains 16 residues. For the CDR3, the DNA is TGTGCCAGCAGTTTGATGACACCAAGCTCTGGAAACACCATATATTTT. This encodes CASSLMTPSSGNTIYF.

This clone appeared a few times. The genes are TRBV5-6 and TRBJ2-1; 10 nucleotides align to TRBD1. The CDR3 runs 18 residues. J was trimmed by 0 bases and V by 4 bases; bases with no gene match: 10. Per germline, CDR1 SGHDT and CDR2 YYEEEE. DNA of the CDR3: TGTGCCAGCAGCGAGACAGGGGGCCTTTCGAGCTCCTACAATGAGCAGTTCTTC. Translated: CASSETGGLSSSYNEQFF.

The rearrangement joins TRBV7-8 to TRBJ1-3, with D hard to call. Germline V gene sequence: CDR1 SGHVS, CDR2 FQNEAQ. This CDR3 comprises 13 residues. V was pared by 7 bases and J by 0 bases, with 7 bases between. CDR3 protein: CASTDFSGNTIYF. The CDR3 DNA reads TGTGCCAGCACCGACTTCTCTGGAAACACCATATATTTT.

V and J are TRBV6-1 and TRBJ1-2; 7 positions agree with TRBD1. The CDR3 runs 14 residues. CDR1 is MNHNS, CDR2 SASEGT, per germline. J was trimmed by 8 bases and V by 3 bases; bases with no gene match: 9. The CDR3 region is CASSEATGEDGYTF. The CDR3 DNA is TGTGCCAGCAGTGAGGCTACAGGGGAGGACGGCTACACCTTC.